The 22 T cell receptor beta chains reported below all come from one sample, sequenced in a study of blood T cells in healthy people across ages. A J-beta primer mix and a sample-barcoded 5' primer were used in a second PCR of roughly 7 to 12 cycles. TCRdb used MiXCR to reprocess the 5' RACE reads, holding one entry per CDR3 protein. The table has hundreds of thousands of distinct CDR3 sequences, less than 40% seen once. Sequenced: blood. These receptors originate from a woman older than 75 in good health.

About this clonotype itself: A much larger clone lies a single base off, so this may be a read error. The chain's CDR3 is CTSSLRELSYEQYF. CDR3 nucleotides: TGTACCAGCAGCTTGAGGGAGCTTTCCTACGAGCAGTACTTC. The rearrangement joins TRBV7-8 to TRBJ2-7; D may be TRBD2 (5 bases). Germline V gene sequence: CDR1 SGHVS, CDR2 FQNEAQ. The CDR3 sequence is 14 residues long. Combining the CDR3 with reference TRBV7-8 and TRBJ2-7 gives the whole variable domain GAGVSQSPRYKVAKRGQDVALRCDPISGHVSLFWYQQALGQGPEFLTYFQNEAQLDKSGLPSDRFFAERPEGSVSTLKIQRTQQEDSAVYLCTSSLRELSYEQYFGPGTRLTVT.

On this clonotype: A read error may produce the germline difference seen at one junction end. The V call is TRBV30, the J call TRBJ1-1, with D possibly TRBD1 on 5 matching bases. CDR1 GTSNPN and CDR2 SVGIG come from the germline V gene (reference sequence). The CDR3 runs to 13 residues. DNA of the CDR3: TGTGTCTGGAAGGGCGGAGGGGAAACTGAAGCTTTCTTT. Encoded protein: CVWKGGGETEAFF.

This chain uses TRBV7-3 with TRBJ2-1; D is perhaps TRBD1 (8 bases). The CDR3 length is 20 residues. Germline V gene sequence: CDR1 SGHTA, CDR2 FQGTGA. V was cut by 1 base and J by 5 bases, with 27 bases left in between. CDR3: CASSLKGGTPVWGQDNEQFF. In DNA form, the CDR3 reads TGTGCCAGCAGCTTAAAGGGGGGGACGCCAGTATGGGGACAGGACAATGAGCAGTTCTTC. The complete variable domain, with remaining parts taken from reference TRBV7-3 and TRBJ2-1, reads GAGVSQTPSNKVTEKGKYVELRCDPISGHTALYWYRQSLGQGPEFLIYFQGTGAADDSGLPNDRFFAVRPEGSVSTLKIQRTERGDSAVYLCASSLKGGTPVWGQDNEQFFGPGTRLTVL.

This clonotype was detected only once. V usage is TRBV10-3 and J usage is TRBJ2-3; D might be TRBD1 (5 bases). CDR1 and CDR2 from the germline V gene are ENHRY and SYGVKD. CDR3 length: 13 amino acids. The V gene lost 3 bases and the J gene lost 4 bases, with 8 bases spanning the gap. The CDR3 DNA reads as TGTGCCATCAGTGAAACAGGCGCAGATACGCAGTATTTT. This codes for CAISETGADTQYF.

In this sample, this clonotype turned up many times. The CDR3, as DNA: TGTGCCAGCGTGGGGACAGCTTATAATTCACCCCTCCACTTT. Protein: CASVGTAYNSPLHF. The chain carries TRBV6-2 or TRBV6-3 and TRBJ1-6; 7 positions agree with TRBD1. The CDR3 extends over 14 amino acids. Trimming at V came to 8 bases and at J to 4 bases, leaving 5 bases not matched to a gene. The germline V gene encodes CDR1 MNHEY and CDR2 SVGEGT.

Note on this clonotype: Because the CDR3 is missing its conserved closing phenylalanine or tryptophan, this is likely a read error. It is unclear where the CDR3 begins or ends on the DNA, so no DNA is shown, and the CDR3 is as TCRdb lists it. This chain connects TRBV6-2 or TRBV6-3 to TRBJ2-1. From its first to its last residue, the CDR3 has 13 amino acids. CDR1 is MNHEY, CDR2 SVGEGT, per germline. CDR3: CASNWMNGYTFGS.

This clonotype was detected many times. V is TRBV4-1 and J is TRBJ2-1, with 7 bases fitting TRBD2. The CDR3 loop spans 17 amino acids. V shed 0 bases, J shed 3 bases, and the junction held 8 bases outside the gene matches. Looked up from germline, CDR1 is MGHRA and CDR2 is YSYEKL. The CDR3 here is CASSQDRTGGIYNEQFF. The CDR3 nucleotides read TGCGCCAGCAGCCAAGATCGAACGGGGGGAATCTACAATGAGCAGTTCTTC.

Note on this clonotype: A read error may be the cause here, since a much bigger clone is one base away. The chain has TRBV7-2 and TRBJ2-1, with D perhaps given as TRBD1 or TRBD2 (6 bases each). Looked up from germline, CDR1 is SGHTA and CDR2 is FQGNSA. This CDR3 contains 15 residues. The CDR3 loop is CASGLDRGPGNEQFF. Here the CDR3 DNA reads TGTGCCAGCGGCTTAGATCGGGGGCCGGGCAATGAGCAGTTCTTC.

As concerns this clonotype: Its ends do not fully match the called genes, so a read error is possible. The rearrangement uses TRBV4-3 and TRBJ1-4; D remains ambiguous. CDR1 is LGHNA and CDR2 is YSLEER in the germline V gene. This CDR3 has 15 amino acids. The CDR3 DNA follows: TGCGCCAGCAGCCAATATGGGGATGGGAACGAAAAACGGTTTTTT. It encodes CASSQYGDGNEKRFF.

Concerning this clonotype itself: A single base separates this from a much larger clone, so it may be a read error. V usage is TRBV18 and J usage is TRBJ1-5; tentatively, D is TRBD1 (5 bases). CDR1 is KGHSH, CDR2 LQKENI, per germline. The CDR3 covers 13 residues. The V and J ends lost 2 bases and 8 bases respectively, with 10 bases between them. The CDR3 DNA reads as TGTGCCAGCTCACCAGGGGCGCGGGAGCCCCAGCATTTT. Amino acids: CASSPGAREPQHF.

This clonotype was counted only a few times. V is TRBV9 and J is TRBJ1-4, with TRBD1 matching 7 bases. The CDR3 runs to 15 residues. Germline lookup yields CDR1 SGDLS and CDR2 YYNGEE. With 4 bases clipped from V and 8 bases from J, the junction kept 11 bases outside the gene matches. In nucleotides, the CDR3 is TGTGCCAGCAGCCGGACAAAGGGGGCAGGGGAAAAACTGTTTTTT. Encoded protein: CASSRTKGAGEKLFF. Drawing the rest from reference TRBV9 and TRBJ1-4, the complete variable domain is DSGVTQTPKHLITATGQRVTLRCSPRSGDLSVYWYQQSLDQGLQFLIQYYNGEERAKGNILERFSAQQFPDLHSELNLSSLELGDSALYFCASSRTKGAGEKLFFGSGTQLSVL.

On this clonotype itself: Since a much larger clone is just one base distant, this may be a read error. V and J are TRBV12-3 or TRBV12-4 and TRBJ2-3; D uncertain. The V and J ends lost 3 bases and 14 bases respectively, with 21 bases between them. The CDR3 is made up of 14 amino acids. The CDR3 nucleotides read TGTGCCAGCAGTTTCGGGCAGATAAATGAAAAACTGTATTTT. Its translation: CASSFGQINEKLYF.

This clonotype was counted many times. The rearrangement joins TRBV15 to TRBJ2-5; 8 nucleotides match TRBD1. The V segment lost 2 bases and the J segment 5 bases; nucleotides outside the gene matches: 4. Germline assignment: CDR1 LNHNV and CDR2 YYDKDF (reference sequence). The CDR3 extends over 14 amino acids. CDR3 amino acids: CATSRLGTGETQYF. CDR3 in DNA: TGTGCCACCAGCAGACTGGGGACAGGTGAGACCCAGTACTTC.

This clonotype was counted many times. A read error is possible here, since a much larger clone lies one base away. The chain recombines TRBV12-3 or TRBV12-4 with TRBJ2-3; no clear D. This CDR3 has 11 amino acids. V was trimmed by 2 bases and J by 6 bases, leaving 3 bases between them. The chain's CDR3 is CASSLFDTQYF. CDR3 bases: TGTGCCAGCAGTTTATTTGATACGCAGTATTTT.

This clonotype appeared many times. The chain couples TRBV6-5 to TRBJ2-4; no reliable D call. The V end was cut by 2 bases, the J end by 5 bases, with 7 bases between. The germline V gene encodes CDR1 MNHEY and CDR2 SVGAGI. There are 13 residues in the CDR3. The CDR3 coding sequence is TGTGCCAGCAGTTACGAATCCCAAAACATTCAGTACTTC. Amino acid sequence: CASSYESQNIQYF.

J is TRBJ1-6 and V is TRBV30; D may be TRBD1 (6 bases). V was clipped by 2 bases and J by 5 bases, with 10 bases between them. The germline CDR1 and CDR2 sequences are GTSNPN and SVGIG (reference sequence). The CDR3 runs to 14 residues. The CDR3 nucleotides are TGTGCCTGGAGTTCGGGACAAGATAATTCACCCCTCCACTTT. Its protein product is CAWSSGQDNSPLHF.

V usage is TRBV5-1 and J usage is TRBJ1-2; D remains unclear. Germline V CDR1 and CDR2: SGHRS, YFSETQ. The CDR3 runs 14 residues. Trimming took 0 bases from V and 7 from J, leaving 13 bases between them. CDR3 region: CASSLGPSAGGYTF. The CDR3 DNA follows: TGCGCCAGCAGCTTGGGGCCTTCCGCTGGTGGCTACACCTTC.

V usage is TRBV30 and J usage is TRBJ2-3; TRBD1 might be the D (5 bases). The CDR3 loop spans 14 amino acids. With 2 bases removed from V and 5 bases from J, the gap between germline ends came to 14 bases. Germline loops: CDR1 GTSNPN, CDR2 SVGIG (reference sequence). This chain's CDR3 is CAWSLQGRGDTQYF. CDR3 bases: TGTGCCTGGAGTCTCCAGGGCAGAGGAGATACGCAGTATTTT.

To note about this clonotype: A read error may produce the germline difference seen at one junction end. The J gene is TRBJ2-3, the V gene TRBV12-3 or TRBV12-4; D possibly corresponds to TRBD2 (6 bases). The CDR3 sequence is 15 residues long. CDR3 bases: TGTGCCAGCAGTTTGGCGGGGCGTAGCACAGATGCGCAGTATTTT. This translates into CASSLAGRSTDAQYF.

The V gene is TRBV20-1, the J gene TRBJ2-1; tentatively, D is TRBD2 (5 bases). Germline V gives CDR1 DFQATT, CDR2 SNEGSKA (reference sequence). Trimming took off 3 bases at V and 12 bases at J, with 21 bases between the two ends. CDR3 length equals 14 residues. The CDR3 region is CSARMASIHRGQFF. The CDR3 nucleotides read TGCAGTGCTAGGATGGCTAGCATCCACCGTGGGCAGTTCTTC.

DNA for the CDR3: TGTGCCAGCTCACGACTAGCCGCCTACAATGAGCAGTTCTTC. Translating gives CASSRLAAYNEQFF. V is TRBV7-2 and J is TRBJ2-1, with 7 bases aligning to TRBD2. This CDR3 spans 14 amino acids. Trimming cost V 8 bases and J 2 bases; bases outside gene matches: 6. Germline CDR1 is SGHTA and CDR2 is FQGNSA.

This clonotype has a count of ten or more. The rearrangement links TRBV5-4 to TRBJ2-3, with 9 bases lining up with TRBD2. Unmatched junction bases numbered 7, after V lost 4 bases and J lost 4 bases. Germline CDR1 reads SGHNT; CDR2 reads YYREEE (reference sequence). This CDR3 has 15 amino acids. The CDR3 is CASSPGTSYSDTQYF. The CDR3 DNA is TGTGCCAGCAGCCCCGGGACTAGCTATTCAGATACGCAGTATTTT.